Listed below are T cell receptor beta chains from one sample, sequenced in a study of T cells in Graves' hyperthyroidism and ophthalmopathy. TCRdb recomputed calls from the multiplex PCR reads with MiXCR, one row per CDR3 protein. The sample gives about 590,000 distinct CDR3 sequences, 15% to 19% of which show up once; roughly 6.6% is in the top ten. Source material: blood. These receptors were taken from a young woman with Graves' hyperthyroidism. CDR3s include the opening cysteine and the closing phenylalanine or tryptophan. Each record gives: V gene, J gene, D gene, clone size, CDR3 protein, CDR3 DNA. The D gene is left open where the match is weak. The size of a clone is reported for some rows only, either as once, few or many, or as a class for expanded clones.

>TRBV7-9|TRBJ2-1|TRBD2|-
CASSPSGSPYNEQFF
TGTGCCAGCAGCCCTAGCGGGAGCCCCTACAATGAGCAGTTTTTC
>TRBV5-8|TRBJ2-3|-|-
CASSLLMARKYF
TGTGCCAGCAGCCTCCTAATGGCGCGCAAGTATTTT
>TRBV20-1|TRBJ1-2|-|many
CSARTGNNRYTF
TGCAGTGCTAGAACAGGGAACAACCGCTACACCTTC
>TRBV5-4|TRBJ2-1|TRBD2|-
CATQRDAGAVNEQFF
TGTGCCACCCAGCGCGACGCGGGAGCGGTAAATGAGCAGTTCTTC
>TRBV3-1|TRBJ1-3|-|-
CASSQEGISGNTIYF
TGTGCCAGCAGTCAAGAGGGAATCTCTGGAAACACCATATATTTT
>TRBV28|TRBJ1-5|TRBD1|many
CASRPTGSNQPQHF
TGTGCCAGCAGACCGACAGGGAGCAATCAGCCCCAGCATTTT
>TRBV12-3/TRBV12-4|TRBJ1-2|-|many
CASIPRDKNYSGYTF
TGTGCCAGCATCCCTAGGGACAAGAACTATTCAGGCTACACCTTC
>TRBV6-5|TRBJ2-3|TRBD1|-
CASSYSTGDTQYF
TGTGCCAGCAGTTATTCGACAGGGGATACGCAGTATTTT
>TRBV19|TRBJ2-2|TRBD2|-
CATQRAMASGGELFF
TGTGCCACCCAAAGGGCTATGGCTAGCGGCGGGGAGCTGTTTTTT
>TRBV5-1|TRBJ2-5|TRBD1|many
CASSFGTGGLGETQYF
TGCGCCAGCAGCTTCGGGACAGGGGGATTGGGGGAGACCCAGTACTTC
>TRBV4-3|TRBJ2-7|-|many
CASSQDYQSSGQYF
TGCGCCAGCAGCCAAGATTACCAGTCGTCAGGGCAGTACTTC
>TRBV7-3|TRBJ2-3|TRBD2|-
CASSPLGLAGVDTQYF
TGTGCCAGCAGCCCTTTAGGACTAGCGGGAGTGGATACGCAGTATTTT
>TRBV6-2/TRBV6-3|TRBJ2-7|TRBD2|many
CATSRAGGKYEQYF
TGTGCGACCTCACGAGCGGGAGGCAAATACGAGCAGTACTTC
>TRBV7-2|TRBJ1-2|-|many
CASSLDTGNYGYTF
TGTGCCAGCAGCTTAGATACAGGAAACTATGGCTACACCTTC
>TRBV27|TRBJ2-3|TRBD2|many
CASTLGGSSDTQYF
TGTGCCAGCACCCTGGGAGGGAGCTCAGATACGCAGTATTTT
>TRBV7-3|TRBJ2-3|-|many
CASSPQGGDTQYF
TGTGCCAGCAGCCCCCAGGGTGGGGATACGCAGTATTTT
>TRBV3-1|TRBJ2-7|-|many
CASSQDDSRYEQYF
TGTGCCAGCAGCCAAGATGACTCCAGATACGAGCAGTACTTC
>TRBV27|TRBJ2-7|-|many
CASSLSSDYEQYF
TGTGCCAGCAGTTTGTCTAGCGACTACGAGCAGTACTTC
>TRBV7-6|TRBJ2-3|TRBD2|-
CASSFGGSPSTDTQYF
TGTGCCAGCAGCTTCGGCGGGAGCCCTAGCACAGATACGCAGTATTTT
>TRBV7-9|TRBJ2-1|-|many
CASSFAGTGTNEQFF
TGTGCCAGCAGCTTTGCGGGCACCGGGACCAATGAGCAGTTCTTC
>TRBV20-1|TRBJ2-5|TRBD2|many
CSARDRAGGPIGETQYF
TGCAGTGCTAGAGATCGGGCGGGAGGGCCGATCGGGGAGACCCAGTACTTC
>TRBV5-1|TRBJ1-2|-|many
CASSLGRSGYTF
TGCGCCAGCAGCTTGGGTCGGAGTGGCTACACCTTC
>TRBV5-5|TRBJ2-2|-|few
CASTPTGNTGELFF
TGTGCCAGCACCCCGACAGGGAACACCGGGGAGCTGTTTTTT
>TRBV20-1|TRBJ2-7|-|few
CSARDPGYRGYEQYF
TGCAGTGCTAGAGATCCCGGCTATAGAGGGTACGAGCAGTACTTC
>TRBV20-1|TRBJ1-2|TRBD1|many
CGHTGAHYGYTF
TGCGGTCACACAGGGGCCCACTATGGCTACACCTTC
>TRBV12-3/TRBV12-4|TRBJ2-7|-|many
CASSPVYQYEQYF
TGTGCCAGCAGTCCAGTCTACCAATACGAGCAGTACTTC
>TRBV6-2/TRBV6-3|TRBJ2-1|TRBD2|-
CASTGGPAGVGNEQFF
TGTGCCAGCACAGGTGGCCCGGCGGGAGTAGGAAATGAGCAGTTCTTC
>TRBV6-1|TRBJ2-5|-|many
CASSEFRAHQETQYF
TGTGCCAGCAGTGAGTTTAGAGCACACCAAGAGACCCAGTACTTC
>TRBV2|TRBJ2-1|TRBD1|many
CATKSTALTGVYNEQFF
TGTGCCACTAAATCGACCGCTCTGACAGGGGTTTACAATGAGCAGTTCTTC
>TRBV29-1|TRBJ2-2|TRBD2|many
CSVSRLAENTGELFF
TGCAGCGTCTCCAGACTAGCGGAGAACACCGGGGAGCTGTTTTTT
>TRBV7-9|TRBJ2-7|TRBD1|-
CASSSLDRGQLYEQYF
TGTGCCAGCAGCTCCCTTGACAGGGGGCAACTATACGAGCAGTACTTC
>TRBV10-3|TRBJ1-1|-|many
CAIRSTTARGTEAFF
TGTGCCATCAGATCTACGACAGCTCGGGGCACTGAAGCTTTCTTT
>TRBV6-1|TRBJ2-3|-|many
CASSYPSSGPLTDTQYF
TGTGCCAGCAGTTACCCCTCCTCAGGGCCCTTAACAGATACGCAGTATTTT
>TRBV5-5|TRBJ1-2|TRBD1|few
CASSSVTGGNDGYTF
TGTGCCAGCAGCTCAGTCACAGGGGGGAACGATGGCTACACCTTC
>TRBV7-2|TRBJ2-7|-|few
CASSLLGGFSYEQYF
TGTGCCAGCAGCCTTTTGGGCGGGTTCTCCTACGAGCAGTACTTC
>TRBV5-5|TRBJ1-3|TRBD1|few
CASSATGGQNTIYF
TGTGCCAGCAGCGCAACAGGGGGACAAAACACCATATATTTT
>TRBV20-1|TRBJ2-1|-|many
CSAVVGLDEQFF
TGCAGTGCGGTGGTTGGGTTAGATGAGCAGTTCTTC
>TRBV20-1|TRBJ2-1|-|many
CSARETNEQFF
TGCAGTGCTAGGGAAACGAATGAGCAGTTCTTC
>TRBV18|TRBJ2-7|TRBD2|once
CASTPGLADEQYF
TGTGCCAGTACACCGGGACTAGCAGACGAGCAGTACTTC
>TRBV27|TRBJ1-5|-|many
CASSSGPDQPQHF
TGTGCCAGCAGCTCCGGCCCTGATCAGCCCCAGCATTTT
>TRBV3-1|TRBJ1-5|-|many
CASSQGGGDYSNQPQHF
TGTGCCAGCAGCCAAGGCGGGGGGGACTATAGCAATCAGCCCCAGCATTTT
>TRBV12-5|TRBJ2-1|TRBD1|many
CASGLWGGQGVNEQFF
TGTGCTAGTGGTTTGTGGGGGGGACAGGGTGTCAATGAGCAGTTCTTC
>TRBV2|TRBJ2-7|-|many
CASRLTTVYEQYF
TGTGCCAGCAGGCTAACGACAGTGTACGAGCAGTACTTC
>TRBV18|TRBJ2-1|-|many
CASSPVSFDEQFF
TGTGCCAGCTCACCCGTTTCCTTCGATGAGCAGTTCTTC
>TRBV4-2|TRBJ1-6|-|-
CASSRGPTGGGSPLHF
TGTGCCAGCAGCCGCGGACCCACAGGCGGGGGTTCACCCCTCCACTTT
>TRBV27|TRBJ1-1|-|-
CASSLLVYTEAFF
TGTGCCAGCAGTTTATTGGTGTACACTGAAGCTTTCTTT
>TRBV6-2/TRBV6-3|TRBJ1-4|-|many
CASSNGQMSNEKLFF
TGTGCCAGCAGTAACGGACAGATGTCTAATGAAAAACTGTTTTTT
>TRBV12-3/TRBV12-4|TRBJ2-7|TRBD1|many
CASSATTGNEQYF
TGTGCCAGCAGTGCCACGACAGGGAACGAGCAGTACTTC
>TRBV5-1|TRBJ2-2|TRBD2|-
CASSLLVAGAGTGELFF
TGCGCCAGCAGCTTGTTGGTGGCGGGAGCTGGAACCGGGGAGCTGTTTTTT
>TRBV5-5|TRBJ2-3|TRBD2|-
CASSLPAGAADTQYF
TGTGCCAGCAGCTTACCAGCGGGAGCGGCAGATACGCAGTATTTT
>TRBV3-1|TRBJ1-1|-|many
CASGPGGTVNTEAFF
TGTGCCAGCGGCCCCGGGGGAACTGTGAACACTGAAGCTTTCTTT
>TRBV11-2|TRBJ1-5|-|-
CASSSDNSGNQPQHF
TGTGCCAGCAGCTCCGACAATTCCGGCAATCAGCCCCAGCATTTT